This paragraph covers one T cell receptor (beta chain) sequence. CDR1 is KGHSH, CDR2 LQKENI, per germline. The V end lost 2 bases, the J end lost 0 bases, and 11 bases lay between the germline ends. CDR3 length: 16 amino acids. The data are from a study of cytomegalovirus exposure and HLA in healthy donors. Amplification used 60 Vbeta primers and 13 Jbeta primers. Assay: immunoSEQ multiplex PCR; the TCRdb copy retains only in-frame clones and omits some. Seen here are approximately 160,000 clones, roughly 79% observed once, and the top ten hold roughly 0.69%. This receptor was obtained from a male donor in good health and CMV-seronegative. The chain uses TRBV18 and TRBJ1-3; TRBD1 might be the D (5 bases). Input material: PBMCs. The CDR3 is CASSPESGGSGNTIYF. The CDR3 DNA sequence: TGTGCCAGCTCACCAGAATCGGGGGGCTCTGGAAACACCATATATTTT.